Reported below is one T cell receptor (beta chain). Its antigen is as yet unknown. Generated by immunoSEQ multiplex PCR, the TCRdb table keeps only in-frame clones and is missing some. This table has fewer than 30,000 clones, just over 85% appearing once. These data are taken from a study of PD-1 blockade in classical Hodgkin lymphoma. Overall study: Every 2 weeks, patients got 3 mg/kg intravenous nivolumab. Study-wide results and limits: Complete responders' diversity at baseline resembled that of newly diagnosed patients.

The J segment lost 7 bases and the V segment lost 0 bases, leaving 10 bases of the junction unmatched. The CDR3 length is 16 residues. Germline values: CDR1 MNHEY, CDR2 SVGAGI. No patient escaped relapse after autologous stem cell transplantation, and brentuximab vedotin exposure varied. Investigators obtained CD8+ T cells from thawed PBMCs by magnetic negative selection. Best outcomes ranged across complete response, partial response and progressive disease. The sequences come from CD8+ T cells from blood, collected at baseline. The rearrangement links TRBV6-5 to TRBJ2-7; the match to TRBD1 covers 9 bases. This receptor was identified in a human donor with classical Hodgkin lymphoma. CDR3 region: CASSYSTSGTGYEQYF. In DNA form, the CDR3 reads TGTGCCAGCAGTTACTCGACTTCCGGGACAGGGTATGAGCAGTACTTC.